Shown below are 5 T cell receptor beta chains from a single sample sequenced in a study of circulating tumor DNA in untreated peripheral T-cell lymphoma. Produced via immunoSEQ multiplex PCR; TCRdb's table is partial and in-frame only. Among some 7,300 clones listed, around 74% were seen once. What was sequenced was tumor tissue. The receptor set was obtained from a human donor with peripheral T-cell lymphoma.

This chain joins TRBV6-1 and TRBJ1-5, with D unresolved. Trimming left V 1 base short and J 0 bases short, with 19 bases between. The CDR3 totals 19 residues. In germline, CDR1 is MNHNS, CDR2 SASEGT. The CDR3 region is CASSEGAVWRTHSNQPQHF. CDR3 nucleotide sequence: TGTGCCAGCAGTGAAGGGGCGGTTTGGCGAACGCATAGCAATCAGCCCCAGCATTTT.

This clone was seen only once. The rearrangement joins TRBV28 to TRBJ1-1; maybe TRBD1 (5 bases). The CDR3 consists of 14 residues. Per germline, CDR1 MDHEN and CDR2 SYDVKM. Trimming cost V 7 bases and J 1 base, with 13 bases left between them. CDR3 nucleotides: TGTGCCAGCATCGACTCCGGGGGGAACACTGAAGCTTTCTTT. This sequence encodes CASIDSGGNTEAFF.

The CDR3 nucleotides are TGTGCCTGGAGGGAACCCAAAAACATTCAGTACTTC. It codes for CAWREPKNIQYF. The chain joins TRBV30 to TRBJ2-4; D remains ambiguous. The V gene's germline CDR1 is GTSNPN and CDR2 SVGIG (reference sequence). The CDR3 extends over 12 amino acids. V shed 3 bases and J shed 2 bases, with 5 bases lying between them. Based on the CDR3 plus reference TRBV30 and TRBJ2-4, the full variable domain is SQTIHQWPATLVQPVGSPLSLECTVEGTSNPNLYWYRQAAGRGLQLLFYSVGIGQISSEVPQNLSASRPQDRQFILSSKKLLLSDSGFYLCAWREPKNIQYFGAGTRLSVL.

The chain is built from TRBV29-1 and TRBJ2-5; TRBD2 matches 7 bases. Losses at the gene ends were 3 bases for V and 5 bases for J; bases not matched to a gene: 3. This CDR3 is built from 12 residues. CDR1 is SQVTM, CDR2 ANQGSEA, per germline. The CDR3 sequence is CSVEGGWETQYF. The CDR3 DNA is TGCAGCGTTGAGGGGGGGTGGGAGACCCAGTACTTC.

This clone was seen a handful of times. CDR3 protein: CASSQVRDRRNEKLFF. CDR3 nucleotides: TGTGCCAGCAGCCAAGTGAGAGACAGGCGTAATGAAAAACTGTTTTTT. The chain couples TRBV11-3 to TRBJ1-4; tentatively, D is TRBD1 (6 bases). V was trimmed by 5 bases and J by 4 bases, leaving 17 bases between them. CDR3 length: 16 residues. The germline V gene has CDR1 SGHNT and CDR2 YENEEA.